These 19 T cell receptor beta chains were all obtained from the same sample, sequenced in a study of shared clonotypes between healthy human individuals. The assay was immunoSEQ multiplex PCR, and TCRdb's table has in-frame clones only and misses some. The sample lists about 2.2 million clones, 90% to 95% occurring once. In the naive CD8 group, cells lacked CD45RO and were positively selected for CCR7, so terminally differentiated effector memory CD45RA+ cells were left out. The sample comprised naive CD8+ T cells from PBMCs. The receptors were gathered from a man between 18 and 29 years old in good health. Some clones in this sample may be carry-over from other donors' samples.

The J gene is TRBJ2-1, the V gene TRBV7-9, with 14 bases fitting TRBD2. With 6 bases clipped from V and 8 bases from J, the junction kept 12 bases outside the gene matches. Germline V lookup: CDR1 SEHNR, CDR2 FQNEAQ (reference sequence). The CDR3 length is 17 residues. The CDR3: CASRFPYGTSGSDEQFF. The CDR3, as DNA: TGTGCCAGCAGATTCCCCTACGGGACTAGCGGGAGCGATGAGCAGTTCTTC. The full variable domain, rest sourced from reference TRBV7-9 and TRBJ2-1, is DTGVSQNPRHKITKRGQNVTFRCDPISEHNRLYWYRQTLGQGPEFLTYFQNEAQLEKSRLLSDRFSAERPKGSFSTLEIQRTEQGDSAMYLCASRFPYGTSGSDEQFFGPGTRLTVL.

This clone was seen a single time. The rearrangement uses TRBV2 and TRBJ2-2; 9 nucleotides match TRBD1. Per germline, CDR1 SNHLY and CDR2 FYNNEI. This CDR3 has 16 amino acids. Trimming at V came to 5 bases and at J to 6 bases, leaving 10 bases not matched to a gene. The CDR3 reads CASSNPGQGPPGELFF. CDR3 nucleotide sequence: TGTGCCAGCAGTAACCCGGGACAGGGTCCCCCCGGGGAGCTGTTTTTT.

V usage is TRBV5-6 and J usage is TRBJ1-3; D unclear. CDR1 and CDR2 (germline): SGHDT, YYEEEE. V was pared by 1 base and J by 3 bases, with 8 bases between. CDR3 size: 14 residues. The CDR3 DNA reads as TGTGCCAGCAGCTTGATTGGGATTGGAAACACCATATATTTT. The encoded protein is CASSLIGIGNTIYF.

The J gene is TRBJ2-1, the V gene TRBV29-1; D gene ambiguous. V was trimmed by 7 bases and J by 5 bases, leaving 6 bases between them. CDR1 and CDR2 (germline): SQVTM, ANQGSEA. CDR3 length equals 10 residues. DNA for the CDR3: TGCAGCGGAATACACAATGAGCAGTTCTTC. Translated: CSGIHNEQFF.

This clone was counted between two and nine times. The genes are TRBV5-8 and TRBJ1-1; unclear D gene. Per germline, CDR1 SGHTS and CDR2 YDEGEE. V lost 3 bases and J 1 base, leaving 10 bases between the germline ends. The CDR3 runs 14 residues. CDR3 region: CASSSDNRNTEAFF. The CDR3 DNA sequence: TGTGCCAGCAGCTCCGACAACAGGAACACTGAAGCTTTCTTT. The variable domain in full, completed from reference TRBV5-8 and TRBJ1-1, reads EAGVTQSPTHLIKTRGQQATLRCSPISGHTSVYWYQQALGLGLQFLLWYDEGEERNRGNFPPRFSGRQFPNYSSELNVNALELEDSALYLCASSSDNRNTEAFFGQGTRLTVV.

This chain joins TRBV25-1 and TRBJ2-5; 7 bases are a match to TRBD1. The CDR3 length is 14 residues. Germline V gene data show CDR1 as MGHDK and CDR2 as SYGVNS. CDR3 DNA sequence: TGTGCAGTTCCATCAGGTCAGGGGGAAGAGACCCAGTACTTC. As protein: CAVPSGQGEETQYF.

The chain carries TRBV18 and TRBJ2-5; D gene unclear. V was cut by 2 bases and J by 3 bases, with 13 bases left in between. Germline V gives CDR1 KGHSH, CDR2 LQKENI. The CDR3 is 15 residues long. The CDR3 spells CASSPGAVREETQYF. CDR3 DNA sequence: TGTGCCAGCTCACCAGGAGCAGTACGAGAAGAGACCCAGTACTTC.

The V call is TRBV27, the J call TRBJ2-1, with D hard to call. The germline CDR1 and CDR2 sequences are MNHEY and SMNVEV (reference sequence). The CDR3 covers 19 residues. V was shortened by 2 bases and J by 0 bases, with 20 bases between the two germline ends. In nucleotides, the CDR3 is TGTGCCAGCAGTTTAAGTCTGGTTTCACGACAAAGCTCCTACAATGAGCAGTTCTTC. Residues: CASSLSLVSRQSSYNEQFF.

The CDR3 spells CASSEGLMDYGYTF. DNA for the CDR3: TGTGCCAGCAGCGAGGGATTAATGGACTATGGCTACACCTTC. This chain uses TRBV9 with TRBJ1-2; no clear D gene. V shed 3 bases and J shed 3 bases, with 12 bases lying between them. Germline V gene data show CDR1 as SGDLS and CDR2 as YYNGEE. The CDR3 totals 14 residues.

CDR3 sequence: CASSLPRDKNTEAFF. The CDR3 nucleotides are TGCGCCAGCAGCCTACCTCGGGACAAGAACACTGAAGCTTTCTTT. V gene TRBV4-1 combines with J gene TRBJ1-1; tentative D call: TRBD1 (6 bases). The CDR3 runs 15 residues. Germline CDR1 MGHRA, CDR2 YSYEKL. V was pared by 4 bases and J by 1 base, with 13 bases between.

The CDR3 spells CSVGGTETYEQYF. As DNA, the CDR3 is TGCAGCGTCGGGGGTACAGAAACCTACGAGCAGTACTTC. This chain links TRBV29-1 with TRBJ2-7, with D possibly being TRBD2 (6 bases). In germline, CDR1 is SQVTM, CDR2 ANQGSEA. Trimming left V 6 bases short and J 2 bases short, with 14 bases between. This CDR3 region has 13 residues.

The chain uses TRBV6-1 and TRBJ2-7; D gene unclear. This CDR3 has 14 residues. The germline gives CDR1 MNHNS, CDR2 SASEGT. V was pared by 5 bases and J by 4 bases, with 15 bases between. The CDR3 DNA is TGTGCCAGCAGTCAGGTGGCGTTTGGTTACGAGCAGTACTTC. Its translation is CASSQVAFGYEQYF.

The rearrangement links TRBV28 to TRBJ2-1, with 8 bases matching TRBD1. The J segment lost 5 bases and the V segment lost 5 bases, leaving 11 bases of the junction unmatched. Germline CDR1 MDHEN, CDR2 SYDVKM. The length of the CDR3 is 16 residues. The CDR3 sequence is CASSPLSGGPNNEQFF. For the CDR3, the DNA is TGTGCCAGCAGTCCCCTTTCAGGGGGCCCAAACAATGAGCAGTTCTTC.

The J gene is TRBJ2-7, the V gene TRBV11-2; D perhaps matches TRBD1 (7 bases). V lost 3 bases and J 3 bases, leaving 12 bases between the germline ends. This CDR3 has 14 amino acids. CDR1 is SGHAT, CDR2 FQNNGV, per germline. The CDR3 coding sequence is TGTGCCAGCAGCTTTGCAGGGGGACTCTACGAGCAGTACTTC. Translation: CASSFAGGLYEQYF. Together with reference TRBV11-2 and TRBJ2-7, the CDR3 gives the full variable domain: EAGVAQSPRYKIIEKRQSVAFWCNPISGHATLYWYQQILGQGPKLLIQFQNNGVVDDSQLPKDRFSAERLKGVDSTLKIQPAKLEDSAVYLCASSFAGGLYEQYFGPGTRLTVT.

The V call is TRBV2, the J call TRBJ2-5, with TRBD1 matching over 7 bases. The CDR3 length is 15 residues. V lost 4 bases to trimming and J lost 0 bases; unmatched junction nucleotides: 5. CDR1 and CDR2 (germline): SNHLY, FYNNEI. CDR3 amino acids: CASSGDSSYQETQYF. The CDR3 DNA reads TGTGCCAGCAGTGGGGACAGCTCGTACCAAGAGACCCAGTACTTC.

The CDR3 region is CASSPPAGGNHEQYF. The CDR3 DNA is TGTGCCAGCTCACCACCGGCAGGAGGGAACCACGAGCAGTACTTC. V usage is TRBV18 and J usage is TRBJ2-7; perhaps TRBD2 as D (6 bases). The length of the CDR3 is 15 residues. Germline V gives CDR1 KGHSH, CDR2 LQKENI. The V end was cut by 0 bases, the J end by 5 bases, with 14 bases between. Combining the CDR3 with reference TRBV18 and TRBJ2-7 gives the whole variable domain NAGVMQNPRHLVRRRGQEARLRCSPMKGHSHVYWYRQLPEEGLKFMVYLQKENIIDESGMPKERFSAEFPKEGPSILRIQQVVRGDSAAYFCASSPPAGGNHEQYFGPGTRLTVT.

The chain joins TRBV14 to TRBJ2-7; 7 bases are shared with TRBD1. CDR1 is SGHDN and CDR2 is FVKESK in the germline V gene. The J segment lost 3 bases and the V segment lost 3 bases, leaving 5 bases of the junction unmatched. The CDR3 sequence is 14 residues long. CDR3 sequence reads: CASSHRDRYYEQYF. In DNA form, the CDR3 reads TGTGCCAGCAGCCACCGGGACAGATACTACGAGCAGTACTTC.

The CDR3 loop reads CASSDDWAGAYEQYF. CDR3 sequence (DNA): TGTGCCAGCAGTGACGATTGGGCGGGCGCCTACGAGCAGTACTTC. The chain combines TRBV25-1 with TRBJ2-7; D perhaps matches TRBD2 (5 bases). This CDR3 has 15 amino acids. Germline CDR1 and CDR2: MGHDK and SYGVNS. The V and J ends lost 3 bases and 2 bases respectively, with 14 bases between them.

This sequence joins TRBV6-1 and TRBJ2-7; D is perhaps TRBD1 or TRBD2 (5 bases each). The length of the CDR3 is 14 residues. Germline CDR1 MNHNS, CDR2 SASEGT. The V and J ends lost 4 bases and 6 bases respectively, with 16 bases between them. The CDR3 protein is CASSAFQRGAEQYF. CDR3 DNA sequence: TGTGCCAGCAGTGCGTTTCAGAGAGGGGCCGAGCAGTACTTC.